Following are 19 T cell receptor beta chains from one sample sequenced in a study of T cell repertoires in cytomegalovirus infection. These receptors lack a known antigen. TCRdb reanalysed the reads using MiXCR and keeps one entry per CDR3 protein. The sample has roughly 990,000 distinct CDR3 sequences, around 30% seen once. The sample consisted of cultured CD8+ T cells from PBMCs, taken from culture after CMV antigen stimulation. These receptors came from a human donor in good health (CMV status not recorded). Some clones in this sample may be carry-over from other donors' samples.

The rearrangement joins TRBV12-3 or TRBV12-4 to TRBJ2-1; no reliable D call. Trimming took 10 bases from V and 1 from J, leaving 11 bases between them. CDR3 length: 13 residues. The CDR3 DNA reads as TGTGCCACCTCGATGAGGTCCTACAATGAGCAGTTCTTC. Translation gives CATSMRSYNEQFF.

The V gene is TRBV20-1, the J gene TRBJ2-4; D is undetermined. Germline V gene lookup returns CDR1 DFQATT and CDR2 SNEGSKA (reference sequence). The length of the CDR3 is 14 residues. Trimming took 0 bases from V and 1 from J, leaving 7 bases between them. The CDR3 nucleotides read TGCAGTGCTAGAGAGGCGGCCGCCAAAAACATTCAGTACTTC. Translation: CSAREAAAKNIQYF.

J is TRBJ2-1 and V is TRBV7-9; 10 positions match TRBD2. The CDR3 has 16 amino acids. J lost 4 bases, V lost 6 bases, and 9 bases had no gene match. Looked up from germline, CDR1 is SEHNR and CDR2 is FQNEAQ (reference sequence). The CDR3 loop is CASRDGAGGVYNEQFF. The CDR3 DNA sequence: TGTGCCAGCAGGGATGGAGCGGGGGGGGTGTACAATGAGCAGTTCTTC.

This rearrangement joins TRBV19 to TRBJ2-3; D is ambiguous. The CDR3 length is 13 residues. V was cut by 1 base and J by 4 bases, with 6 bases left in between. Germline V CDR1 and CDR2: LNHDA, SQIVND (reference sequence). CDR3 bases: TGTGCCAGTAGTATAGGAAGCCCAGATACGCAGTATTTT. Translating gives CASSIGSPDTQYF.

The chain uses TRBV28 and TRBJ2-7, with 7 bases fitting TRBD1. This CDR3 has 13 residues. Germline V lookup: CDR1 MDHEN, CDR2 SYDVKM. With 6 bases clipped from V and 6 bases from J, the junction kept 8 bases outside the gene matches. This CDR3 is CASSTGVRSEQYV. The CDR3 DNA reads as TGTGCCAGCAGCACAGGGGTACGGAGCGAGCAGTACGTC.

The chain joins TRBV12-3 or TRBV12-4 to TRBJ2-2, with D uncertain. The V end was cut by 7 bases, the J end by 2 bases, with 8 bases between. The CDR3 consists of 13 residues. The CDR3 spells CASTFSNTGELFF. The CDR3 DNA is TGTGCCAGCACTTTTTCTAACACCGGGGAGCTGTTTTTT.

In this sample, this clonotype turned up a few times. The V gene is TRBV13, the J gene TRBJ2-7, with 12 nucleotides matching TRBD1. Germline V gene sequence: CDR1 PRHDT, CDR2 FYEKMQ (reference sequence). This CDR3 comprises 15 residues. Trimming cost V 1 base and J 4 bases; bases outside gene matches: 2. The CDR3 DNA follows: TGTGCCAGCAGCTTAGAGGGACAGGGGGCTTACGAGCAGTACGTC. Its translation is CASSLEGQGAYEQYV.

The rearrangement uses TRBV24-1 and TRBJ2-1; D ambiguous. The CDR3 consists of 11 residues. V lost 3 bases and J lost 9, with 5 bases in between. Germline V lookup: CDR1 KGHDR, CDR2 SFDVKD. The CDR3 nucleotides read TGTGCCACCAGTGATCGTGTTGAGCAGTTCTTC. Amino acids: CATSDRVEQFF.

V gene TRBV6-5 combines with J gene TRBJ2-5, with TRBD2 as a possible D gene (6 bases). Germline V gene sequence: CDR1 MNHEY, CDR2 SVGAGI. The V and J ends lost 6 bases and 5 bases respectively, with 16 bases between them. This CDR3 is built from 14 residues. CDR3: CASSRPPGAETQYF. CDR3 bases: TGTGCCAGCAGCCGACCCCCGGGAGCCGAGACCCAGTACTTC.

The chain has TRBV4-1 and TRBJ2-3, with D perhaps matching TRBD1 (6 bases). The CDR3 extends over 16 amino acids. Deletions cut 0 bases from V and 3 bases from J, with 13 bases between. Germline V gene lookup returns CDR1 MGHRA and CDR2 YSYEKL. The DNA of the CDR3 is TGCGCCAGCAGCCAAGAACAGGGTTCTGGGACAGATACGCAGTATTTT. Translation: CASSQEQGSGTDTQYF.

This clonotype has a handful of counts. This chain links TRBV7-6 with TRBJ2-3; no firm D call. The length of the CDR3 is 13 residues. V lost 5 bases and J 1 base, leaving 7 bases between the germline ends. CDR1 is SGHVS, CDR2 FNYEAQ, per germline. CDR3 nucleotides: TGTGCCAGCAGCCATGGGGGCACAGATACGCAGTATTTT. Amino acids: CASSHGGTDTQYF.

The chain recombines TRBV15 with TRBJ2-1; D not resolved. This CDR3 is built from 12 residues. Germline assignment: CDR1 LNHNV and CDR2 YYDKDF (reference sequence). With 1 base removed from V and 15 bases from J, the gap between germline ends came to 13 bases. CDR3 in amino acids: CATSRGLAARFF. The DNA for the CDR3 is TGTGCCACCAGCAGAGGTTTGGCGGCAAGGTTCTTC. The full variable domain, in which reference TRBV15 and TRBJ2-1 provide the parts outside the CDR3, is DAMVIQNPRYQVTQFGKPVTLSCSQTLNHNVMYWYQQKSSQAPKLLFHYYDKDFNNEADTPDNFQSRRPNTSFCFLDIRSPGLGDTAMYLCATSRGLAARFFGPGTRLTVL.

The rearrangement links TRBV24-1 to TRBJ2-6, with D unclear. Trimming pared 2 bases from V and 1 base from J, leaving 5 bases between. This CDR3 has 15 residues. Per the germline V gene, CDR1 is KGHDR and CDR2 is SFDVKD. This CDR3 is CATSDSRSGANVLTF. The CDR3 DNA is TGTGCCACCAGTGATTCCAGATCTGGGGCCAACGTCCTGACTTTC.

To note about this clonotype: Given a much more abundant clone one base away, this may be a read error. V and J are TRBV7-2 and TRBJ1-1, with D perhaps TRBD1 (5 bases). The CDR3 consists of 15 residues. Germline-derived CDR1 and CDR2 are SGHTA and FQGNSA. The CDR3 here is CASSLDGTVNTEALF. The CDR3 coding sequence is TGTGCCAGCAGCTTAGACGGGACGGTGAACACTGAAGCTCTCTTT.

V gene TRBV7-9 combines with J gene TRBJ1-1; a possible D gene is TRBD1 (5 bases). CDR3 size: 12 residues. Germline lookup yields CDR1 SEHNR and CDR2 FQNEAQ (reference sequence). V gave up 5 bases and J gave up 7 bases, with 11 bases separating them. The CDR3: CASSLGVDEAFF. CDR3 bases: TGTGCCAGCAGCCTGGGGGTGGATGAAGCTTTCTTT.

This clonotype was seen at least ten times. This sequence joins TRBV12-3 or TRBV12-4 and TRBJ1-5, with D uncertain. The CDR3 consists of 14 residues. With 6 bases removed from V and 0 bases from J, the gap between germline ends came to 9 bases. For the CDR3, the DNA is TGTGCCAGCAGCTCAAGTTATAGCAATCAGCCCCAGCATTTT. Translation gives CASSSSYSNQPQHF.

The chain couples TRBV19 to TRBJ2-1; D call uncertain. In germline, CDR1 is LNHDA, CDR2 SQIVND (reference sequence). Trimming took off 3 bases at V and 9 bases at J, with 12 bases between the two ends. This CDR3 comprises 13 residues. The CDR3 DNA sequence: TGTGCCAGTAGTATGGCCGGAGCAGTTGAGCAGTTCTTC. It translates to CASSMAGAVEQFF.

This clonotype was seen more than once but under ten times. In DNA, the CDR3 is TGTGCCAGCAGTATCGGACAGACCGAGACCCAGTACTTC. Protein product: CASSIGQTETQYF. The chain has TRBV6-2 or TRBV6-3 and TRBJ2-5; the D gene is possibly TRBD1 (6 bases). There are 13 residues in the CDR3. CDR1 is MNHEY, CDR2 SVGEGT, per germline. The V gene lost 5 bases and the J gene lost 5 bases, with 12 bases spanning the gap.

The chain is built from TRBV10-3 and TRBJ1-6, with 8 bases that match TRBD1. CDR1 is ENHRY, CDR2 SYGVKD, per germline. The CDR3 sequence is 16 residues long. V lost 4 bases to trimming and J lost 6 bases; unmatched junction nucleotides: 8. The CDR3 DNA follows: TGTGCCATCAGTGTAGGAACCCAGGGGGCTAATTCACCCCTCCACTTT. Translating gives CAISVGTQGANSPLHF.